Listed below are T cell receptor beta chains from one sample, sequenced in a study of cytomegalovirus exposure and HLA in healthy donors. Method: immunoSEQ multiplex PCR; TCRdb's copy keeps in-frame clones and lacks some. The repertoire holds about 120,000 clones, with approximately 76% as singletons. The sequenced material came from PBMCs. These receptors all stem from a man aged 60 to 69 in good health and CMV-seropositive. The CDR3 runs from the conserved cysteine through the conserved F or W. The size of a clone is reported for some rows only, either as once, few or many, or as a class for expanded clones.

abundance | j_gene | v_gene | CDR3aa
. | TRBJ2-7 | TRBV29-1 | CSVEGETGNANEQYF
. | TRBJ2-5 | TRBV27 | CASKGWGETQYF
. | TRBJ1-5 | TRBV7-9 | CASSLAGGTGGGQPQHF
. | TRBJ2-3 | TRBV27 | CASSLSLAGPADTQYF
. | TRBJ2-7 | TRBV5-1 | CASSAVFRGEQYF
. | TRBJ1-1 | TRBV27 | CASSRLVRGNTEAFF
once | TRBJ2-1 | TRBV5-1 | CASSLARIYTYNEQFF
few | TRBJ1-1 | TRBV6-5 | CASRTLGANEAFF
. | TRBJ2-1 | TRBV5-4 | CASSLIGRGGYNEQFF
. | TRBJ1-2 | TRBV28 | CASRSRTGYTF